This T cell receptor beta chain was sequenced in a study of T-cell reconstitution after alpha-beta-depleted transplantation in children. As it was prepared, the TCRbeta library received unique molecular identifiers. TCRdb analysed the PCR reads with MiXCR anew, one entry per CDR3 protein. The table lists approximately 980,000 distinct CDR3 sequences, less than 30% of them singletons. The receptor was derived from a boy in the first two years of life who had a stem cell transplant for SCID, so the T cells may come from the graft donor. The sequenced sample was PBMCs, mostly from graft donor cells, obtained 360 days after TCRalphabeta/CD19-depleted stem cell transplant.

CDR3 sequence (DNA): TGTGCCAGCAGTGAAGTCTCGACCTATAATGAAAAACTGTTTTTT. The encoded protein is CASSEVSTYNEKLFF. The genes are TRBV25-1 and TRBJ1-4; no reliable D call. V shed 2 bases and J shed 4 bases, with 11 bases lying between them. The CDR3 spans 15 residues. Germline values: CDR1 MGHDK, CDR2 SYGVNS.